Included here is one T cell receptor (beta chain) sequence, with context. These data belong to a study of regulatory T cells in long-lasting Graves disease. Building the TCR beta libraries relied on iRepertoire HTBI primers, and CDR3 regions underwent Arm-PCR. TCRdb itself ran the multiplex PCR reads through MiXCR, one entry per CDR3 protein. The table lists some 330,000 distinct CDR3 sequences, approximately 12% of them singletons. Per the germline V gene, CDR1 is LGHNA and CDR2 is YNFKEQ. Trimming took off 1 base at V and 0 bases at J, with 17 bases between the two ends. CDR3 length equals 18 residues. Noted time point: newly diagnosed GD, antithyroid drugs for less than 3 months. Making the TCR library involved RNA that had been extracted from PBMCs. The same data also went into a second study, on T cells in Graves' hyperthyroidism and ophthalmopathy.

V is TRBV4-2 and J is TRBJ2-3; D possibly uses TRBD1 or TRBD2 (5 bases each). Source: peripheral blood mononuclear cells (PBMCs), taken at new diagnosis, from a patient treated with antithyroid drugs. This TCR came from a woman younger than 30 with Graves disease. CDR3 DNA: TGTGCCAGCAGCCAAGGCGTGAGACAGACTACTAGCACAGATACGCAGTATTTT. The encoded protein is CASSQGVRQTTSTDTQYF.